This TCR beta chain was recovered during a study of B cell selection in AIRE deficiency. The protocol was immunoSEQ multiplex PCR, while the TCRdb copy is restricted to in-frame clones and leaves out a portion. Altogether fewer than 25,000 clones are present, around 90% being singletons, with the ten largest covering 1.4%. Sorted regulatory T cells were CD4-positive, CD25-high and CD127-low or negative. Losses at the gene ends were 3 bases for V and 2 bases for J; bases not matched to a gene: 6. Germline V gene lookup returns CDR1 KGHSH and CDR2 LQKENI. The CDR3 totals 15 residues. The receptor was isolated from a human donor in good health. This chain connects TRBV18 to TRBJ1-2; 7 positions agree with TRBD1. Sequencing was carried out using CD4+CD25+ Tregs sorted from PBMCs. The CDR3 coding sequence is TGTGCCAGCTCACCGGGGACAGCCAGAAACTATGGCTACACCTTC. Encoded protein: CASSPGTARNYGYTF.